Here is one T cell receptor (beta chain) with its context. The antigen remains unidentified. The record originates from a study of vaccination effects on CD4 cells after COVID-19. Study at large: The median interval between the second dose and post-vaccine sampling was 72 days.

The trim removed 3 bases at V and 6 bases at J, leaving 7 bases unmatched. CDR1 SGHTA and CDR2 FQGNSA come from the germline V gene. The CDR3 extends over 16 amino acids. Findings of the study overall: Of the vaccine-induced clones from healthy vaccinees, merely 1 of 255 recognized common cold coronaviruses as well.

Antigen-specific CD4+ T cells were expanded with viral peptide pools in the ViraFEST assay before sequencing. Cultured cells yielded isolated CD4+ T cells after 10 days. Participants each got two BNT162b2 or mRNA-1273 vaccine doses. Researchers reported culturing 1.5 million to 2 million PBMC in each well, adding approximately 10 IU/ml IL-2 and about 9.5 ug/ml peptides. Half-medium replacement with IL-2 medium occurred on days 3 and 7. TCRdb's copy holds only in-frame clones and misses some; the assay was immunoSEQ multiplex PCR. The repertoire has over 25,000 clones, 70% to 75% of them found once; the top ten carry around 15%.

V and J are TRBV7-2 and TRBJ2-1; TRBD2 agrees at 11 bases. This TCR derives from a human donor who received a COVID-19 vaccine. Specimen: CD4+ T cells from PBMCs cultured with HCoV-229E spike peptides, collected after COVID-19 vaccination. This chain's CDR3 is CASSFGNSGRANEQFF. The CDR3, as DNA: TGTGCCAGCAGCTTCGGGAATAGCGGGAGGGCCAATGAGCAGTTCTTC.